This T cell receptor (beta chain) was captured in a study of human T cells and chemical hapten exposure. The overall study: Patch tests put 0.01% DPC on the upper back, and the results were checked at 6 days. Recorded diagnoses among the mostly female patients were alopecia areata, totalis or universalis.

Germline CDR1 and CDR2: LGHNA and YNFKEQ. This CDR3 comprises 17 residues. Trimming left V 5 bases short and J 2 bases short, with 21 bases between. TCRdb reanalysed the RACE reads using MiXCR and keeps one entry per CDR3 protein. The table records 75,000 to 100,000 distinct CDR3 sequences, 9.5% to 15% of them present only once. Time point given: patch test 1, 2 weeks after DPC sensitization. Regarding treatment: therapeutic diphenylcyclopropenone sensitization with weekly scalp DPC. Donation of samples came from alopecia patients who were 18 to 70 years old and suitable for DPC. The rearrangement joins TRBV4-2 to TRBJ2-5; D is tentatively TRBD1 or TRBD2 (5 bases each). The sequence derives from a middle-aged woman with alopecia areata. Some clones in this sample may be carry-over from other donors' samples. Sample: whole blood, taken in connection with sensitization to the hapten diphenylcyclopropenone (DPC). The CDR3 here is CASSKTGRSGAQETQYF. CDR3 DNA: TGTGCCAGCAGCAAGACGGGACGCTCGGGTGCTCAAGAGACCCAGTACTTC.